Following are 11 T cell receptor beta chains from one sample sequenced in a study of blood T cell repertoires in COVID-19. Assay used: immunoSEQ multiplex PCR; TCRdb lists only in-frame clones, some missing. The sample has fewer than 300,000 clones; about 89% are singletons. Material: peripheral blood. All receptors come from a woman between 40 and 50 years old who had recovered from COVID-19.

The gene calls are TRBV20-1 and TRBJ1-2; 9 bases agree with TRBD1. The junction had 3 bases not matched to a gene; V was cut back by 3 bases and J by 4 bases. This CDR3 is 13 amino acids long. In germline, CDR1 is DFQATT, CDR2 SNEGSKA (reference sequence). The CDR3 nucleotides read TGCAGTGCTAGTCGACAGGGGGGCTATGGCTACACCTTC. It yields the protein CSASRQGGYGYTF.

The rearrangement uses TRBV27 and TRBJ2-3; 9 bases line up with TRBD1. In germline, CDR1 is MNHEY, CDR2 SMNVEV (reference sequence). This CDR3 has 15 residues. V shed 6 bases and J 3 bases; nucleotides not matched to a gene: 7. Here the CDR3 reads CASSHRDRVTDTQYF. CDR3 sequence (DNA): TGTGCCAGCAGCCATCGGGACAGGGTAACAGATACGCAGTATTTT.

This clone has a handful of counts. This rearrangement joins TRBV29-1 to TRBJ1-1, with D uncertain. Trimming took off 7 bases at V and 7 bases at J, with 19 bases between the two ends. CDR1 and CDR2 (germline): SQVTM, ANQGSEA. The CDR3 is 13 residues long. CDR3 in DNA: TGCAGCGCACAAGCGGTGTGGGAAGTTGAAGCTTTCTTT. Its translation: CSAQAVWEVEAFF.

This chain connects TRBV4-1 to TRBJ2-2; D may be TRBD1 (5 bases). CDR3 length equals 14 residues. V gave up 0 bases and J gave up 8 bases, with 10 bases separating them. Germline V CDR1 and CDR2: MGHRA, YSYEKL. Written as DNA, the CDR3 is TGCGCCAGCAGCCAAGACAGGGTAGCTGGGGAGCTGTTTTTT. Amino acid sequence: CASSQDRVAGELFF.

The chain has TRBV20-1 and TRBJ1-2; D unclear. The CDR3 extends over 11 amino acids. Per the germline V gene, CDR1 is DFQATT and CDR2 is SNEGSKA (reference sequence). V lost 1 base and J lost 7, with 7 bases in between. CDR3 in amino acids: CSARGGFGYTF. The CDR3 nucleotides read TGCAGTGCTAGAGGAGGGTTTGGCTACACCTTC.

This clone occurred once. The chain recombines TRBV19 with TRBJ1-1, with a weak D call TRBD1 (5 bases). Germline CDR1 reads LNHDA; CDR2 reads SQIVND (reference sequence). Trimming shortened V by 3 bases and J by 6 bases, and 11 bases separated the two germline ends. This CDR3 contains 13 residues. DNA of the CDR3: TGTGCCAGTAGTATGTGGGGGGGACCTGAAGCTTTCTTT. Its protein is CASSMWGGPEAFF.

V gene TRBV7-8 combines with J gene TRBJ2-2, with 12 positions matching TRBD2. Per the germline V gene, CDR1 is SGHVS and CDR2 is FQNEAQ. The ends lost 5 bases at V and 4 bases at J; junction bases unmatched: 17. The CDR3 covers 20 residues. The CDR3 reads CASSLRLAGGQIVSTGELFF. The CDR3 DNA is TGTGCCAGCAGCCTCCGCCTAGCGGGGGGGCAAATAGTTAGCACCGGGGAGCTGTTTTTT.

The chain is built from TRBV18 and TRBJ1-6; 7 bases match TRBD1. Germline V gene lookup returns CDR1 KGHSH and CDR2 LQKENI. The CDR3 loop spans 16 amino acids. V shed 4 bases, J shed 4 bases, and the junction held 7 bases outside the gene matches. CDR3 in amino acids: CASSLAGGQYNSPLHF. CDR3 nucleotide sequence: TGTGCCAGCTCACTTGCGGGGGGACAGTATAATTCACCCCTCCACTTT.

This chain connects TRBV4-1 to TRBJ2-5, with TRBD2 matching over 10 bases. The CDR3 runs 16 residues. Losses at the gene ends were 1 base for V and 1 base for J; bases not matched to a gene: 3. Germline V lookup: CDR1 MGHRA, CDR2 YSYEKL. DNA of the CDR3: TGCGCCAGCAGCCAAGGGCTAGCGGGGGCCCAAGAGACCCAGTACTTC. Translated: CASSQGLAGAQETQYF.

The chain carries TRBV19 and TRBJ1-5, with D unclear. Germline V gene sequence: CDR1 LNHDA, CDR2 SQIVND (reference sequence). The CDR3 loop spans 16 amino acids. Trimming pared 6 bases from V and 0 bases from J, leaving 15 bases between. In nucleotides, the CDR3 is TGTGCCAGTAGCACCCTGAAAGCAATTAGCAATCAGCCCCAGCATTTT. This gives the protein CASSTLKAISNQPQHF.

The V gene is TRBV6-5, the J gene TRBJ2-1, with 11 nucleotides matching TRBD2. V shed 7 bases and J 3 bases; nucleotides not matched to a gene: 5. The CDR3 consists of 15 residues. CDR1 is MNHEY, CDR2 SVGAGI, per germline. CDR3: CASTNLAGGYNEQFF. The CDR3 nucleotides read TGTGCCAGCACCAATCTAGCGGGGGGCTACAATGAGCAGTTCTTC.